This passage covers 9 T cell receptor beta chains from one sample sequenced in a study of siplizumab effects on memory and regulatory T cells. Generated by immunoSEQ multiplex PCR, the TCRdb table keeps only in-frame clones and is missing some. The sample lists approximately 5,000 clones, 50% occurring once. These receptors have no identified antigens. A roughly six-day coculture at 37°C was performed with the mixed lymphocyte reaction cells. The specimen was CFSE-low (dividing) CD8+ T cells sorted from an allogeneic mixed lymphocyte reaction. The receptors shown here come from a human donor in good health; the cells came from an allogeneic mixed lymphocyte reaction. Some clones in this sample may be carry-over from other donors' samples.

The J gene is TRBJ1-1, the V gene TRBV27, with 7 bases lining up with TRBD1. V lost 6 bases and J lost 1; bases outside the gene matches: 5. The germline V gene has CDR1 MNHEY and CDR2 SMNVEV (reference sequence). This CDR3 spans 14 amino acids. The CDR3 loop is CASRTGLWNTEAFF. CDR3 DNA: TGTGCCAGCAGGACAGGGCTTTGGAACACTGAAGCTTTCTTT.

The rearrangement uses TRBV27 and TRBJ2-1; D unclear. Germline V gene sequence: CDR1 MNHEY, CDR2 SMNVEV (reference sequence). This CDR3 is 12 amino acids long. The V end was cut by 7 bases, the J end by 9 bases, with 13 bases between. CDR3 coding DNA: TGTGCCAGCACCCCTTTATCTGGTGAGCAGTTCTTC. It is translated as CASTPLSGEQFF.

The chain combines TRBV19 with TRBJ2-2; no definite D call. Trimming shortened V by 5 bases and J by 0 bases, and 4 bases separated the two germline ends. Per the germline V gene, CDR1 is LNHDA and CDR2 is SQIVND (reference sequence). The CDR3 runs to 13 residues. CDR3 DNA sequence: TGTGCCAGTAGTTTACCGAACACCGGGGAGCTGTTTTTT. It translates to CASSLPNTGELFF.

V and J are TRBV18 and TRBJ2-6, with TRBD1 matching 9 bases. The trim removed 4 bases at V and 0 bases at J, leaving 7 bases unmatched. The CDR3 has 18 amino acids. CDR1 KGHSH and CDR2 LQKENI come from the germline V gene. This CDR3 is CASSQPGQGNSGANVLTF. As DNA, the CDR3 is TGTGCCAGCTCACAACCGGGACAGGGTAACTCTGGGGCCAACGTCCTGACTTTC. The full variable domain, with the rest looked up from reference TRBV18 and TRBJ2-6, is NAGVMQNPRHLVRRRGQEARLRCSPMKGHSHVYWYRQLPEEGLKFMVYLQKENIIDESGMPKERFSAEFPKEGPSILRIQQVVRGDSAAYFCASSQPGQGNSGANVLTFGAGSRLTVL.

In DNA, the CDR3 is TGTGCCAGCAGTTTCGGAGGGGGATGTAGAGGAGGCGAGCAGTACTTC. This codes for CASSFGGGCRGGEQYF. The chain is built from TRBV25-1 and TRBJ2-7, with D possibly called TRBD1 or TRBD2 (6 bases each). The CDR3 length is 16 residues. CDR1 and CDR2 (germline): MGHDK, SYGVNS. Trimming removed 5 bases at V and 6 bases at J, with 23 bases between.

In this sample, this clone turned up a few times. This chain links TRBV21-1 with TRBJ1-5. TRBV21-1 is recorded as a pseudogene. The CDR3 spans 15 residues. The CDR3 bases are TGTGCCAGCAGCTTGACTACAGCGAGTTACCAGCCCCAGCATTTT. Translated, it gives CASSLTTASYQPQHF.

In its sample, this clone is medium-sized. The genes are TRBV4-1 and TRBJ2-7; 9 bases align to TRBD2. Per germline, CDR1 MGHRA and CDR2 YSYEKL. The trim removed 4 bases at V and 0 bases at J, leaving 4 bases unmatched. CDR3 length: 15 residues. Here the CDR3 reads CASSRLAESSYEQYF. In DNA, the CDR3 is TGCGCCAGCAGCCGACTAGCGGAAAGCTCCTACGAGCAGTACTTC.

This chain connects TRBV7-3 to TRBJ1-1; 7 nucleotides align to TRBD1. CDR3 size: 14 residues. The V gene end was trimmed by 5 bases and the J gene end by 4 bases; junction bases not matched to a gene: 7. Germline V lookup: CDR1 SGHTA, CDR2 FQGTGA. This chain's CDR3 is CASSQTGSLTEAFF. The CDR3 DNA reads TGTGCCAGCAGCCAGACAGGGTCACTCACTGAAGCTTTCTTT.

This chain links TRBV6-6 with TRBJ2-7, with 13 bases that match TRBD2. V shed 6 bases, J shed 2 bases, and the junction held 4 bases outside the gene matches. This CDR3 contains 15 residues. CDR1 is MNHNY and CDR2 is SVGAGI in the germline V gene (reference sequence). The CDR3 bases are TGTGCCAGCAGCATACTAGCGGGAGGGCCCTACGAGCAGTACTTC. As protein: CASSILAGGPYEQYF.